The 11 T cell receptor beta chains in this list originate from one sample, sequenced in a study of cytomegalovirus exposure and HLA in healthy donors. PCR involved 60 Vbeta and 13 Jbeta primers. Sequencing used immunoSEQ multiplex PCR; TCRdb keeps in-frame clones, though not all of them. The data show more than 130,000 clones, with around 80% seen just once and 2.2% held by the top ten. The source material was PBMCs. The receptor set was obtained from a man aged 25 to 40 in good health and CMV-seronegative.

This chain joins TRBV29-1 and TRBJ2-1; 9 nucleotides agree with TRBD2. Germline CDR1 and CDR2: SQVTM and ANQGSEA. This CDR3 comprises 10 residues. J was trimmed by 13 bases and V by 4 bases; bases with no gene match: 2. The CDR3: CSVVAGAQFF. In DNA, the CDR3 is TGCAGCGTTGTAGCGGGGGCCCAGTTCTTC.

The CDR3 loop is CASRGPRGNQPQHF. CDR3 nucleotides: TGTGCCAGCAGGGGCCCCAGGGGAAATCAGCCCCAGCATTTT. The V and J genes are TRBV28 and TRBJ1-5, with D perhaps matching TRBD1 (6 bases). CDR1 is MDHEN, CDR2 SYDVKM, per germline. This CDR3 has 14 residues. V gave up 6 bases and J gave up 4 bases, with 13 bases separating them.

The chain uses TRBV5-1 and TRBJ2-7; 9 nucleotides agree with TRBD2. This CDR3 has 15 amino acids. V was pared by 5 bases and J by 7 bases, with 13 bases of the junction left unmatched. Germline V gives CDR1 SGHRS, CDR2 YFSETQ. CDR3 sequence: CASRPSWREGPEQYF. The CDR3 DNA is TGCGCCAGCAGGCCGTCGTGGCGGGAGGGCCCTGAGCAGTACTTC.

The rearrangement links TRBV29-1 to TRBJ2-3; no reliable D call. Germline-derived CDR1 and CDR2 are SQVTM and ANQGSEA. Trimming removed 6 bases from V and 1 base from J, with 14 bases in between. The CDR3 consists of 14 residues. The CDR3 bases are TGCAGCGTCTTGTCCCACGAGGGCACAGATACGCAGTATTTT. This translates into CSVLSHEGTDTQYF.

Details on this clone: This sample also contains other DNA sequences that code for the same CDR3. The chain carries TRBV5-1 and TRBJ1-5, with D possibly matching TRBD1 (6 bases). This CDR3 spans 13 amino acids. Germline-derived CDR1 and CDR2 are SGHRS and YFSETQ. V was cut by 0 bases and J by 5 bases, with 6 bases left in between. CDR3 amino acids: CASSLAGDQPQHF. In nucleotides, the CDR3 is TGCGCCAGCAGCTTGGCAGGGGATCAGCCCCAGCATTTT.

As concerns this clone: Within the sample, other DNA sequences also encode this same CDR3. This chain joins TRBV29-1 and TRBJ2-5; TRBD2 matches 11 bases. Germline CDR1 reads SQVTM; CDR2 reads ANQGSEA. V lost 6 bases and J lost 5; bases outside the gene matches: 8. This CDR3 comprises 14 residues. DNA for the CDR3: TGCAGCGTGGGGTTAGCGGGAGGGCAGGAGACCCAGTACTTC. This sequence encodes CSVGLAGGQETQYF.

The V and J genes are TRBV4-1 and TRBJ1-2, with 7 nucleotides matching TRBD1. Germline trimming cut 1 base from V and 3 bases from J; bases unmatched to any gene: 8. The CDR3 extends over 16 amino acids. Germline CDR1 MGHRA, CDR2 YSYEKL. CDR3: CASSQVQGGSDYGYTF. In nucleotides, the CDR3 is TGCGCCAGCAGCCAAGTGCAGGGGGGCTCTGACTATGGCTACACCTTC.

The CDR3 is CASSQRGIAGGTDTQYF. The CDR3 DNA follows: TGCGCCAGCAGCCAAAGGGGAATAGCGGGGGGCACAGATACGCAGTATTTT. The chain has TRBV4-1 and TRBJ2-3; 9 bases line up with TRBD2. CDR1 and CDR2 from the germline V gene are MGHRA and YSYEKL. The CDR3 runs 17 residues. The J segment lost 1 base and the V segment lost 2 bases, leaving 7 bases of the junction unmatched.

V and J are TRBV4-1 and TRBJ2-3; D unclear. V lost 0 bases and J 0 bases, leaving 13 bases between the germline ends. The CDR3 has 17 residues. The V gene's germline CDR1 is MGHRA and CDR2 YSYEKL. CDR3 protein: CASSQESNGASTDTQYF. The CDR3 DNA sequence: TGCGCCAGCAGCCAAGAAAGTAACGGAGCTAGCACAGATACGCAGTATTTT.

The CDR3 reads CSVRLAAKSTDTQYF. The CDR3 DNA reads as TGCAGCGTTCGGTTAGCGGCAAAGAGCACAGATACGCAGTATTTT. The chain has TRBV29-1 and TRBJ2-3, with D possibly matching TRBD2 (6 bases). V dropped 5 bases and J dropped 0 bases, with 15 bases sitting between them. The CDR3 totals 15 residues. Per the germline V gene, CDR1 is SQVTM and CDR2 is ANQGSEA.

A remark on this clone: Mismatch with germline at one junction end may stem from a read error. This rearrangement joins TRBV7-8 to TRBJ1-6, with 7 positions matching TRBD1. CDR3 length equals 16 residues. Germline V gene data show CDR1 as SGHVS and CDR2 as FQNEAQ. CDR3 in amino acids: CASSLAPQGVDSPLRF. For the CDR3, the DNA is TGTGCCAGCAGCTTAGCCCCCCAGGGGGTGGATTCACCCCTCCGCTTT.